The 18 T cell receptor beta chains presented below share a single source sample, sequenced in a study of OX40 agonist ivuxolimab in advanced cancers. Clones were read by immunoSEQ multiplex PCR, and TCRdb kept only the in-frame ones, dropping some. The sample records some 46,000 clones, more than 80% being singletons. This sample comprised CD4+ or CD8+ T cells sorted from blood, obtained in a trial of the OX40 agonist ivuxolimab. These receptors originate from an adult with an advanced solid tumor such as melanoma, head and neck, liver or kidney cancer.

The rearrangement uses TRBV13 and TRBJ1-1; no firm D call. The CDR3 has 12 residues. The germline CDR1 and CDR2 sequences are PRHDT and FYEKMQ (reference sequence). V lost 1 base to trimming and J lost 10 bases, with 10 bases between them. The CDR3 DNA reads TGTGCCAGCAGCTTAGTATCAGATGGAGCTTTCTTT. Its translation is CASSLVSDGAFF.

This clone was counted only a few times. The rearrangement joins TRBV29-1 to TRBJ2-7; 13 nucleotides line up with TRBD2. Germline-derived CDR1 and CDR2 are SQVTM and ANQGSEA. Germline trimming cut 6 bases from V and 1 base from J; bases unmatched to any gene: 6. This CDR3 contains 15 residues. The CDR3 nucleotides read TGCAGCGTCGCCGGGACTAGCGGGGCTTCCTACGAGCAGTACTTC. This sequence encodes CSVAGTSGASYEQYF.

V and J are TRBV4-1 and TRBJ2-5; TRBD2 matches at 9 bases. The CDR3 length is 15 residues. The V and J ends lost 4 bases and 4 bases, in that order; junction bases with no gene match: 7. The germline gives CDR1 MGHRA, CDR2 YSYEKL. CDR3 in amino acids: CASSPAGGPVETQYF. Here the CDR3 DNA reads TGCGCCAGCAGCCCTGCGGGAGGGCCGGTAGAGACCCAGTACTTC.

The chain is built from TRBV18 and TRBJ2-7, with D maybe TRBD1 (6 bases). Germline CDR1 and CDR2: KGHSH and LQKENI. The CDR3 length is 15 residues. Trimming pared 6 bases from V and 0 bases from J, leaving 15 bases between. CDR3 nucleotides: TGTGCCAGCTCCGATGGTGGACAGAGCTCCTACGAGCAGTACTTC. Translating gives CASSDGGQSSYEQYF.

The V call is TRBV13, the J call TRBJ2-3; tentatively, D is TRBD2 (5 bases). The V and J ends lost 4 bases and 2 bases respectively, with 10 bases between them. The CDR3 loop spans 14 amino acids. Germline lookup yields CDR1 PRHDT and CDR2 FYEKMQ (reference sequence). CDR3 residues: CASSSGLVTDTQYF. Written as DNA, the CDR3 is TGTGCCAGCAGCTCAGGACTCGTCACAGATACGCAGTATTTT.

The chain has TRBV19 and TRBJ1-1; D may be TRBD1 (5 bases). V lost 5 bases, J lost 0 bases, and 10 bases lay in between. CDR1 is LNHDA and CDR2 is SQIVND in the germline V gene (reference sequence). CDR3 length: 14 amino acids. The CDR3 is CASSLGGLNTEAFF. CDR3 sequence (DNA): TGTGCCAGTAGTTTGGGGGGTTTGAACACTGAAGCTTTCTTT.

The rearrangement links TRBV27 to TRBJ2-3; 10 bases line up with TRBD1. V was clipped by 7 bases and J by 5 bases; unmatched bases: 21. This CDR3 is 19 amino acids long. Germline V gene lookup returns CDR1 MNHEY and CDR2 SMNVEV (reference sequence). This CDR3 is CASIKLGRAGTGVGDTQYF. The CDR3 nucleotides are TGTGCCAGCATTAAACTCGGCCGTGCCGGGACAGGGGTAGGAGATACGCAGTATTTT.

This clone was counted a single time. The chain uses TRBV4-3 and TRBJ2-7; TRBD1 aligns across 10 bases. This CDR3 is built from 20 residues. V lost 0 bases and J lost 3; bases outside the gene matches: 17. Germline lookup yields CDR1 LGHNA and CDR2 YSLEER. As DNA, the CDR3 is TGCGCCAGCAGCCAAGACCCCTCCGGGACAGGGGCTAGCGGCAGCTACGAGCAGTACTTC. Translating gives CASSQDPSGTGASGSYEQYF.

This chain links TRBV27 with TRBJ1-1; maybe TRBD1 (5 bases). The CDR3 spans 14 residues. Trimming removed 10 bases at V and 2 bases at J, with 17 bases between. Germline CDR1 MNHEY, CDR2 SMNVEV (reference sequence). CDR3 in amino acids: CATLPEGPNTEAFF. CDR3 nucleotide sequence: TGTGCCACCCTCCCCGAGGGGCCCAACACTGAAGCTTTCTTT.

The V gene is TRBV7-9, the J gene TRBJ2-1; 9 nucleotides match TRBD2. V shed 1 base and J 4 bases; nucleotides not matched to a gene: 5. The CDR3 is 16 residues long. Germline values: CDR1 SEHNR, CDR2 FQNEAQ (reference sequence). CDR3 loop: CASSLGRLAEYNEQFF. DNA of the CDR3: TGTGCCAGCAGCTTAGGAAGACTAGCGGAATACAATGAGCAGTTCTTC.

V is TRBV28 and J is TRBJ2-7; D is unclear. V was cut by 2 bases and J by 5 bases, with 4 bases left in between. The CDR3 sequence is 11 residues long. The germline V gene has CDR1 MDHEN and CDR2 SYDVKM. CDR3 sequence reads: CASSLGNEQYF. The CDR3 bases are TGTGCCAGCAGTTTAGGAAACGAGCAGTACTTC. The full variable domain, its missing parts supplied by reference TRBV28 and TRBJ2-7, is DVKVTQSSRYLVKRTGEKVFLECVQDMDHENMFWYRQDPGLGLRLIYFSYDVKMKEKGDIPEGYSVSREKKERFSLILESASTNQTSMYLCASSLGNEQYFGPGTRLTVT.

The gene calls are TRBV19 and TRBJ2-1; either TRBD1 or TRBD2 may supply D (5 bases each). Trimming removed 3 bases at V and 3 bases at J, with 12 bases between. This CDR3 comprises 15 residues. CDR1 and CDR2 (germline): LNHDA, SQIVND (reference sequence). In nucleotides, the CDR3 is TGTGCCAGTAGTATTATGGGGGAACACTACAATGAGCAGTTCTTC. It yields the protein CASSIMGEHYNEQFF.

The chain uses TRBV5-1 and TRBJ2-7; TRBD2 matches at 9 bases. There are 15 residues in the CDR3. The germline V gene encodes CDR1 SGHRS and CDR2 YFSETQ. V was pared by 2 bases and J by 1 base, with 4 bases of the junction left unmatched. CDR3 amino acids: CASSFRLAESYEQYF. CDR3 sequence (DNA): TGCGCCAGCAGCTTCCGACTAGCGGAGTCCTACGAGCAGTACTTC.

The CDR3 DNA reads TGTGCCAGCAGTGCCAATTCAGGGACACCCGGAAGCAATCAGCCCCAGCATTTT. Its protein product is CASSANSGTPGSNQPQHF. The rearrangement joins TRBV27 to TRBJ1-5, with TRBD1 as a possible D gene (6 bases). Germline V gene data show CDR1 as MNHEY and CDR2 as SMNVEV (reference sequence). This CDR3 comprises 18 residues. V dropped 5 bases and J dropped 1 base, with 21 bases sitting between them.

This chain connects TRBV13 to TRBJ1-3; D is possibly TRBD1 (6 bases). The CDR3 extends over 16 amino acids. V lost 2 bases and J 0 bases, leaving 11 bases between the germline ends. Germline assignment: CDR1 PRHDT and CDR2 FYEKMQ (reference sequence). The CDR3 protein is CASSLNREVSGNTIYF. Here the CDR3 DNA reads TGTGCCAGCAGCTTAAACAGGGAAGTCTCTGGAAACACCATATATTTT.

The chain couples TRBV7-9 to TRBJ1-1; perhaps TRBD1 as D (5 bases). CDR1 and CDR2 from the germline V gene are SEHNR and FQNEAQ (reference sequence). The V end lost 4 bases, the J end lost 4 bases, and 13 bases lay between the germline ends. CDR3 length: 14 residues. CDR3: CASSSRVGGTEAFF. For the CDR3, the DNA is TGTGCCAGCAGCTCCAGGGTCGGGGGCACTGAAGCTTTCTTT.

This clone has a single count. The chain couples TRBV7-6 to TRBJ1-2; D not certain. Germline CDR1 and CDR2: SGHVS and FNYEAQ. Between the trimmed V and J ends, which lost 2 bases and 0 bases, there was a span of 7 bases. The CDR3 spans 14 residues. The CDR3 bases are TGTGCCAGCAGCTTACTAGCAACTAACTATGGCTACACCTTC. It specifies CASSLLATNYGYTF.

V and J are TRBV6-1 and TRBJ2-5; 8 positions match TRBD1. Trimming took 2 bases from V and 2 from J; bases not matched to a gene: 4. The CDR3 is 15 residues long. Germline values: CDR1 MNHNS, CDR2 SASEGT. As DNA, the CDR3 is TGTGCCAGCAGTGAATTAGGACAGGGACAAGAGACCCAGTACTTC. Translating it yields CASSELGQGQETQYF.